This is a list of T cell receptor beta chains from one sample in a study of cytomegalovirus exposure and HLA in healthy donors. Generated by immunoSEQ multiplex PCR, the TCRdb table keeps only in-frame clones and is missing some. The sample includes over 110,000 clones, roughly three quarters of them seen just once. Specimen: PBMCs. These receptors all come from a female donor in good health and CMV-seronegative. The CDR3 runs from the conserved cysteine through the conserved F or W. D genes are given only for firm matches. Size is omitted from some rows. Given values are once, few, many or a class for expanded clones.

d_call	clone_size	j_call	v_call	cdr3_nt	cdr3_aa
-	-	TRBJ1-1	TRBV29-1	TGCAGCGTTGACGCGGACAACTTTCAAGCTTTCTTT	CSVDADNFQAFF
TRBD1	-	TRBJ1-4	TRBV11-2	TGTGCCAGCAGGACCCCTCACAGGGGGGATAATGAAAAACTGTTTTTT	CASRTPHRGDNEKLFF
-	-	TRBJ2-5	TRBV27	TGTGCCAGCAGCCTTCTTGGGTCAGGAGGTCCTGAGACCCAGTACTTC	CASSLLGSGGPETQYF
TRBD1	-	TRBJ2-1	TRBV7-2	TGTGCCAGCAGCGTCAGACAGGGTGGTTTCGATGAGCAGTTCTTC	CASSVRQGGFDEQFF
TRBD2	-	TRBJ2-5	TRBV13	TGTGCCAGCAGCTCCCGTCTAGCGGGAGGATTAGAGACCCAGTACTTC	CASSSRLAGGLETQYF
-	-	TRBJ1-2	TRBV18	TGTGCCAGCTCACCACCGGGGCTAGAGACCTTC	CASSPPGLETF
-	-	TRBJ1-2	TRBV6-5	TGTGCCAGCAGCGACCGCGTAGGGGGAGGCTACACCTTC	CASSDRVGGGYTF
-	-	TRBJ2-1	TRBV21-1	TGTGCCAGCATGGAACTAGCGGAGTACAATGAGCAGTTCTTC	CASMELAEYNEQFF
-	-	TRBJ2-3	TRBV30	TGTGCCTGGAGTGTATTGGGGGCCCGCCCAGATACGCAGTATTTT	CAWSVLGARPDTQYF
-	few	TRBJ1-1	TRBV7-2	TGTGCCAGCAGCTTAGAATCGGTGGCTGAAGCTTTCTTT	CASSLESVAEAFF
TRBD1	-	TRBJ2-7	TRBV18	TGTGCCAGCTCACCACGACAGGGTATGCTGGACGAGCAGTACTTC	CASSPRQGMLDEQYF
TRBD1	-	TRBJ1-2	TRBV11-3	TGTGCCAGCAGCAACAACAGGGGCCCTTGGTATGGCTACACCTTC	CASSNNRGPWYGYTF
TRBD1	-	TRBJ1-1	TRBV6-5	TGTGCCAGCAGTTACACTCAGGGGGCCGCTGAAGCTTTCTTT	CASSYTQGAAEAFF
TRBD1	-	TRBJ2-5	TRBV9	TGTGCCAGCAGCGTCCTACAGGGGGGAAGAGAGACCCAGTACTTC	CASSVLQGGRETQYF
-	-	TRBJ2-5	TRBV7-9	TGTGCCAGCAGCCGACAGGAAGGGGAGACCCAGTACTTC	CASSRQEGETQYF
TRBD1	-	TRBJ2-7	TRBV5-1	TGCGCCAGCAGCTTGGGACAGGGAGTCTACGAGCAGTACTTC	CASSLGQGVYEQYF
-	once	TRBJ2-5	TRBV9	TGTGCCAGCAGCGTAGGGACTTTAGAGACCCAGTACTTC	CASSVGTLETQYF
-	-	TRBJ1-3	TRBV19	TGTGCCAGTAAGCTGAACTCTGGAAACACCATATATTTT	CASKLNSGNTIYF
TRBD1	-	TRBJ2-7	TRBV6-1	TGTGCCAGCAGCGACAGGACAGGGCGGGGAGGGCAGTACTTC	CASSDRTGRGGQYF
TRBD1	-	TRBJ1-1	TRBV6-5	TGTGCCAGCAGTTACGGCGACAGGGGGAGAGCTTTCTTT	CASSYGDRGRAFF
-	-	TRBJ1-2	TRBV12-5	TGTGCTAGTGGGGAGCGAGGCTACACCTTC	CASGERGYTF
-	few	TRBJ2-1	TRBV7-3	TGTGCCAGCAGCCCGACATCCCAACCTTACAATGAGCAGTTCTTC	CASSPTSQPYNEQFF
TRBD1	-	TRBJ2-7	TRBV7-2	TGTGCCAGCAGCTTCCGGGACAGGGGGTACGAGCAGTACTTC	CASSFRDRGYEQYF
-	few	TRBJ2-6	TRBV21-1	TGTGCCAGCAGCGCAAGTCCCGGGACAGGGGCTGGGGCCAACGTCCTGACTTTC	CASSASPGTGAGANVLTF
TRBD1	-	TRBJ2-7	TRBV6-5	TGTGCCAGCAGTTACTCGATGGCAGGGGGCTACGAGCAGTACTTC	CASSYSMAGGYEQYF
-	-	TRBJ2-3	TRBV11-2	TGTGCCAGCAGCTTACGGGTCGGCACAGATACGCAGTATTTT	CASSLRVGTDTQYF